Below are 5 T cell receptor beta chains sequenced from a single sample in a study of early T cells in non-severe SARS-CoV-2 infection. TCRdb reprocessed the 5' RACE reads via MiXCR and lists one record per CDR3 protein. The table has approximately 69,000 distinct CDR3 sequences, 8.5% to 10% seen once. Sequences were obtained from whole blood. The receptors stem from an adult who was a healthcare worker with PCR-confirmed SARS-CoV-2 infection or an uninfected control (not recorded which).

The chain employs TRBV27 and TRBJ1-2; D uncertain. CDR3 length: 13 amino acids. Germline CDR1 is MNHEY and CDR2 is SMNVEV (reference sequence). The V end was cut by 8 bases, the J end by 5 bases, with 15 bases between. The CDR3 DNA follows: TGTGCCAGCGGCCTGAAGCCCCTATATGGCTACACCTTC. Translated, it gives CASGLKPLYGYTF.

In its sample, this clonotype was seen many times. The gene calls are TRBV10-3 and TRBJ1-1; D gene uncertain. Germline V lookup: CDR1 ENHRY, CDR2 SYGVKD. This CDR3 is 12 amino acids long. Trimming removed 0 bases from V and 3 bases from J, with 2 bases in between. CDR3 amino acids: CAISESHTEAFF. Here the CDR3 DNA reads TGTGCCATCAGTGAGTCGCACACTGAAGCTTTCTTT.

Regarding this clonotype: A much larger clone lies a single base off, so this may be a read error. This chain joins TRBV7-9 and TRBJ1-2; D might be TRBD1 (6 bases). Germline CDR1 SEHNR, CDR2 FQNEAQ (reference sequence). The CDR3 has 14 amino acids. In DNA, the CDR3 is TGTGCCAGCAGCGGCGGACAGAGTAACTATTGCTACACCTTC. Residues: CASSGGQSNYCYTF.

This clonotype was detected ten times or more. This rearrangement joins TRBV29-1 to TRBJ1-6, with unresolved D. With 5 bases removed from V and 7 bases from J, the gap between germline ends came to 15 bases. Germline V lookup: CDR1 SQVTM, CDR2 ANQGSEA. The length of the CDR3 is 14 residues. The CDR3: CSVRWGPPNSPLHF. DNA for the CDR3: TGCAGCGTTCGATGGGGTCCGCCAAATTCACCCCTCCACTTT.

In this sample, this clonotype turned up many times. This chain links TRBV7-6 with TRBJ2-3; 7 nucleotides agree with TRBD2. The V gene end was trimmed by 2 bases and the J gene end by 4 bases; junction bases not matched to a gene: 6. This CDR3 has 15 amino acids. Germline V lookup: CDR1 SGHVS, CDR2 FNYEAQ. CDR3 sequence reads: CASSLRGRAPDTQYF. In DNA, the CDR3 is TGTGCCAGCAGCTTACGTGGGAGGGCCCCAGATACGCAGTATTTT.